A single sample gave rise to the 18 T cell receptor beta chains below, sequenced in a study of cytomegalovirus exposure and HLA in healthy donors. This PCR relied on a set of 60 Vbeta primers and 13 Jbeta primers. The table came from immunoSEQ multiplex PCR; TCRdb's copy has only in-frame clones and leaves some out. This sample has some 79,000 clones, with 55% to 70% found just once. The sample consisted of PBMCs. Source of these receptors: a woman aged 40 to 50 in good health and CMV-seropositive.

CDR3 DNA: TGTGCCAGCAGCTCTACAGGGGGCTGGGAGACCCAGTACTTC. It codes for CASSSTGGWETQYF. The rearrangement uses TRBV5-4 and TRBJ2-5, with 9 nucleotides matching TRBD1. The germline CDR1 and CDR2 sequences are SGHNT and YYREEE (reference sequence). The CDR3 is 14 amino acids. V lost 3 bases and J lost 5; bases outside the gene matches: 5.

The rearrangement links TRBV6-5 to TRBJ1-1; D may be TRBD1 (6 bases). Looked up from germline, CDR1 is MNHEY and CDR2 is SVGAGI. V lost 2 bases to trimming and J lost 1 base, with 11 bases between them. The CDR3 is made up of 15 amino acids. In DNA, the CDR3 is TGTGCCAGCAGTTACAACGGACAGACGAACACTGAAGCTTTCTTT. This encodes CASSYNGQTNTEAFF.

The chain employs TRBV19 and TRBJ1-1; 9 positions match TRBD1. The ends lost 6 bases at V and 2 bases at J; junction bases unmatched: 7. The germline CDR1 and CDR2 sequences are LNHDA and SQIVND (reference sequence). This CDR3 is built from 15 residues. The CDR3 nucleotides read TGTGCCAGTAGGCGAAGACAGGGGGGCAACACTGAAGCTTTCTTT. Translated, it gives CASRRRQGGNTEAFF.

The rearrangement uses TRBV6-4 and TRBJ2-1, with a tentative D call TRBD2 (5 bases). With 1 base removed from V and 4 bases from J, the gap between germline ends came to 14 bases. This CDR3 is built from 16 residues. In germline, CDR1 is MRHNA, CDR2 SNTAGT. The CDR3 is CASSDFSVSPYNEQFF. The CDR3 DNA follows: TGTGCCAGCAGTGACTTTAGCGTATCGCCTTACAATGAGCAGTTCTTC.

This rearrangement joins TRBV11-2 to TRBJ2-1; 12 positions match TRBD2. The CDR3 covers 16 residues. V lost 4 bases, J lost 6 bases, and 7 bases stayed unmatched. Germline V gives CDR1 SGHAT, CDR2 FQNNGV. The CDR3 is CASSSLLAGGLNEQFF. CDR3 bases: TGTGCCAGCAGCTCCTTACTAGCGGGAGGTCTCAATGAGCAGTTCTTC.

The chain couples TRBV10-3 to TRBJ2-1, with 8 positions matching TRBD2. After removal of 0 bases from V and 0 bases from J, the junction contained 4 bases not matched to a gene. Looked up from germline, CDR1 is ENHRY and CDR2 is SYGVKD. The CDR3 is made up of 17 amino acids. The CDR3 spells CAISESFSGTSYNEQFF. As DNA, the CDR3 is TGTGCCATCAGTGAGTCGTTTAGCGGGACCTCCTACAATGAGCAGTTCTTC.

Comments on this clone: The junction shows a germline mismatch at one end, possibly a read error. This chain uses TRBV4-2 with TRBJ2-7; tentatively, D is TRBD2 (5 bases). Per the germline V gene, CDR1 is LGHNA and CDR2 is YNFKEQ. The CDR3 consists of 13 residues. DNA for the CDR3: TGTGCCAGCAGCCAAGATCAAGACTACGATCAGTACTTC. This codes for CASSQDQDYDQYF.

This clone was seen a handful of times. This chain uses TRBV7-2 with TRBJ1-4, with TRBD1 matching 8 bases. V gave up 5 bases and J gave up 11 bases; unmatched junction bases: 7. This CDR3 is built from 13 residues. CDR1 SGHTA and CDR2 FQGNSA come from the germline V gene. In DNA, the CDR3 is TGTGCCAGCAGCCTAGGACAGGGTGAGAAACTGTTTTTT. Protein product: CASSLGQGEKLFF. The full variable domain, rest sourced from reference TRBV7-2 and TRBJ1-4, is GAGVSQSPSNKVTEKGKDVELRCDPISGHTALYWYRQSLGQGLEFLIYFQGNSAPDKSGLPSDRFSAERTGGSVSTLTIQRTQQEDSAVYLCASSLGQGEKLFFGSGTQLSVL.

The count of this clone is one. The CDR3 region has the DNA TGTGCCAGCAGCTTAGCGATGATAGCAGCCGGGGAGCTGTTTTTT. Amino acids: CASSLAMIAAGELFF. This chain links TRBV7-2 with TRBJ2-2; D remains unclear. CDR1 is SGHTA, CDR2 FQGNSA, per germline. The V end lost 0 bases, the J end lost 6 bases, and 11 bases lay between the germline ends. The CDR3 is made up of 15 amino acids. Full variable domain (outside the CDR3, taken from reference TRBV7-2 and TRBJ2-2): GAGVSQSPSNKVTEKGKDVELRCDPISGHTALYWYRQSLGQGLEFLIYFQGNSAPDKSGLPSDRFSAERTGGSVSTLTIQRTQQEDSAVYLCASSLAMIAAGELFFGEGSRLTVL.

The chain recombines TRBV28 with TRBJ1-2, with unresolved D. Deletions cut 5 bases from V and 5 bases from J, with 9 bases between. Per the germline V gene, CDR1 is MDHEN and CDR2 is SYDVKM. CDR3 length: 12 amino acids. This CDR3 is CASSPTGYGYTF. In nucleotides, the CDR3 is TGTGCCAGCAGTCCTACCGGGTATGGCTACACCTTC.

This clone was detected a few times. The genes are TRBV7-2 and TRBJ2-7; 7 nucleotides align to TRBD1. The CDR3 loop spans 14 amino acids. Per the germline V gene, CDR1 is SGHTA and CDR2 is FQGNSA. The V and J ends lost 8 bases and 2 bases, in that order; junction bases with no gene match: 9. The CDR3 nucleotides read TGTGCCAGCTCTGGGGACAGTTTCACCTACGAGCAGTACTTC. It codes for CASSGDSFTYEQYF.

The chain combines TRBV28 with TRBJ1-1; D is uncertain. This CDR3 has 14 amino acids. V gave up 5 bases and J gave up 0 bases, with 10 bases separating them. Germline V gene data show CDR1 as MDHEN and CDR2 as SYDVKM. The CDR3 sequence: CASSPYLLNTEAFF. The CDR3 DNA reads as TGTGCCAGCAGTCCGTACTTACTGAACACTGAAGCTTTCTTT.

The CDR3 DNA reads TGTGCCAGTAGTATAATCTGGGGATCAGGGGGCCAAGAGACCCAGTACTTC. Translated, it gives CASSIIWGSGGQETQYF. This chain joins TRBV19 and TRBJ2-5; TRBD1 agrees at 7 bases. V shed 2 bases, J shed 1 base, and the junction held 10 bases outside the gene matches. CDR1 and CDR2 (germline): LNHDA, SQIVND (reference sequence). CDR3 length equals 17 residues. Drawing the rest from reference TRBV19 and TRBJ2-5, the complete variable domain is DGGITQSPKYLFRKEGQNVTLSCEQNLNHDAMYWYRQDPGQGLRLIYYSQIVNDFQKGDIAEGYSVSREKKESFPLTVTSAQKNPTAFYLCASSIIWGSGGQETQYFGPGTRLLVL.

V usage is TRBV28 and J usage is TRBJ1-1, with 7 bases fitting TRBD1. Germline trimming cut 3 bases from V and 7 bases from J; bases unmatched to any gene: 8. The CDR3 is 14 residues long. The germline V gene encodes CDR1 MDHEN and CDR2 SYDVKM. The CDR3 sequence: CASSFRGVPHEAFF. The CDR3 DNA follows: TGTGCCAGCAGTTTCAGGGGGGTCCCCCATGAAGCTTTCTTT. Together with reference TRBV28 and TRBJ1-1, the CDR3 gives the full variable domain: DVKVTQSSRYLVKRTGEKVFLECVQDMDHENMFWYRQDPGLGLRLIYFSYDVKMKEKGDIPEGYSVSREKKERFSLILESASTNQTSMYLCASSFRGVPHEAFFGQGTRLTVV.

This clone was detected only a few times. The chain is built from TRBV5-1 and TRBJ2-1; 9 nucleotides line up with TRBD2. J lost 3 bases, V lost 2 bases, and 6 bases had no gene match. The CDR3 is 16 amino acids. CDR1 is SGHRS and CDR2 is YFSETQ in the germline V gene. For the CDR3, the DNA is TGCGCCAGCAGCTTATCGCCTAGCGGGATCTACAATGAGCAGTTCTTC. Its protein is CASSLSPSGIYNEQFF. The complete variable domain, with remaining parts taken from reference TRBV5-1 and TRBJ2-1, reads KAGVTQTPRYLIKTRGQQVTLSCSPISGHRSVSWYQQTPGQGLQFLFEYFSETQRNKGNFPGRFSGRQFSNSRSEMNVSTLELGDSALYLCASSLSPSGIYNEQFFGPGTRLTVL.

This clone was found a few times. The chain recombines TRBV7-2 with TRBJ2-7; 9 bases line up with TRBD2. Germline V gives CDR1 SGHTA, CDR2 FQGNSA. V shed 6 bases, J shed 6 bases, and the junction held 12 bases outside the gene matches. This CDR3 has 15 amino acids. CDR3: CASSQRAGGPSEQYF. The CDR3 DNA follows: TGTGCCAGCAGTCAGAGGGCGGGAGGGCCCTCCGAGCAGTACTTC.

This clone was seen more than once but under ten times. The V and J genes are TRBV5-6 and TRBJ2-7, with 7 bases fitting TRBD2. Germline V lookup: CDR1 SGHDT, CDR2 YYEEEE. The CDR3 runs 16 residues. The J segment lost 6 bases and the V segment lost 3 bases, leaving 15 bases of the junction unmatched. CDR3 loop: CASSSGRGSPGGEQYF. CDR3 nucleotide sequence: TGTGCCAGCAGCTCGGGGCGGGGGTCCCCCGGGGGCGAGCAGTACTTC.

The chain combines TRBV28 with TRBJ1-1; no clear D gene. The V gene's germline CDR1 is MDHEN and CDR2 SYDVKM. CDR3 length: 14 residues. Trimming cost V 11 bases and J 0 bases, with 16 bases left between them. This chain's CDR3 is CAAGQRTMNTEAFF. DNA of the CDR3: TGTGCCGCCGGGCAGCGGACCATGAACACTGAAGCTTTCTTT.